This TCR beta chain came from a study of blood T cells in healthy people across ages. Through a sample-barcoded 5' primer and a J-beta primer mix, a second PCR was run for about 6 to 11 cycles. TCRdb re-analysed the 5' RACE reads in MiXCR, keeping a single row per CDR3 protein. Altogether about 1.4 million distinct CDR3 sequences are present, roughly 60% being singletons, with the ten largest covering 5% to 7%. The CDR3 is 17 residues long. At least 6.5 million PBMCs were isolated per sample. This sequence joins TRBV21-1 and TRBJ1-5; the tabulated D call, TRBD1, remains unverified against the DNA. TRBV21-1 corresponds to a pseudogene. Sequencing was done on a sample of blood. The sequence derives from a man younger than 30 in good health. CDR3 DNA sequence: TGTGCCAGCAGTCCTTCCCGGGACAGGGGCGGCAATCAGCCCCAGCATTTT. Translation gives CASSPSRDRGGNQPQHF.